A single sample gave rise to the 29 T cell receptor beta chains below, sequenced in a study of long-term antiretroviral therapy in people with HIV. Sequencing used immunoSEQ v3.0 at survey level. Generated by immunoSEQ multiplex PCR, the TCRdb table keeps only in-frame clones and is missing some. The data show around 8,000 clones, around 83% seen once. Sequenced material: unsorted PBMCs, taken 0.3 years before starting antiretroviral therapy. The receptors derive from a man aged 25-45 years with HIV.

This clone came up once. The V call is TRBV30, the J call TRBJ2-7, with D perhaps matching TRBD1 (6 bases). The germline V gene has CDR1 GTSNPN and CDR2 SVGIG (reference sequence). Deletions cut 2 bases from V and 3 bases from J, with 8 bases between. This CDR3 has 12 amino acids. This CDR3 reads CAWSSQGYEQYF. In DNA form, the CDR3 reads TGTGCCTGGAGTTCACAGGGCTACGAGCAGTACTTC.

The chain is built from TRBV27 and TRBJ2-2; D might be TRBD2 (5 bases). V gave up 6 bases and J gave up 5 bases, with 7 bases separating them. Germline CDR1 reads MNHEY; CDR2 reads SMNVEV (reference sequence). The CDR3 consists of 12 residues. The CDR3 DNA follows: TGTGCCAGCAGCCCGGGGACCGGGGAGCTGTTTTTT. Amino acid sequence: CASSPGTGELFF.

A single count supports this clone. V gene TRBV7-2 combines with J gene TRBJ2-3; D gene unclear. Trimming removed 1 base from V and 5 bases from J, with 10 bases in between. Germline CDR1 SGHTA, CDR2 FQGNSA. This CDR3 comprises 14 residues. CDR3 sequence reads: CASSLEQYRDTQYF. For the CDR3, the DNA is TGTGCCAGCAGCTTAGAACAGTACAGAGATACGCAGTATTTT. The variable domain in full, completed from reference TRBV7-2 and TRBJ2-3, reads GAGVSQSPSNKVTEKGKDVELRCDPISGHTALYWYRQSLGQGLEFLIYFQGNSAPDKSGLPSDRFSAERTGGSVSTLTIQRTQQEDSAVYLCASSLEQYRDTQYFGPGTRLTVL.

This clone was counted a single time. The chain carries TRBV29-1 and TRBJ2-7; D unresolved. V shed 4 bases and J shed 2 bases, with 15 bases lying between them. Germline V gene lookup returns CDR1 SQVTM and CDR2 ANQGSEA. The CDR3 is 14 amino acids. In nucleotides, the CDR3 is TGCAGCGTTGCGGATGCGGCCATCACCTACGAGCAGTACTTC. Amino acid sequence: CSVADAAITYEQYF.

This sequence joins TRBV15 and TRBJ1-2; D is undetermined. V lost 3 bases to trimming and J lost 6 bases, with 14 bases between them. Germline V gene lookup returns CDR1 LNHNV and CDR2 YYDKDF (reference sequence). CDR3 length: 14 residues. CDR3 in DNA: TGTGCCACCAGCAGCGATCAAATAGGGAATGGCTACACCTTC. Its translation is CATSSDQIGNGYTF.

The chain combines TRBV5-1 with TRBJ1-1; 8 bases fit TRBD1. J lost 0 bases, V lost 8 bases, and 12 bases had no gene match. In germline, CDR1 is SGHRS, CDR2 YFSETQ. The CDR3 length is 16 residues. As DNA, the CDR3 is TGCGCCAGTCGGGTAGGGGCAGGGGGCATGAACACTGAAGCTTTCTTT. This sequence encodes CASRVGAGGMNTEAFF.

The chain has TRBV5-1 and TRBJ2-6, with 8 bases aligning to TRBD1. The ends lost 4 bases at V and 3 bases at J; junction bases unmatched: 9. Germline assignment: CDR1 SGHRS and CDR2 YFSETQ. This CDR3 region has 17 residues. The CDR3: CASSLRTGTNGANVLTF. Here the CDR3 DNA reads TGCGCCAGCAGCCTACGGACAGGGACAAATGGGGCCAACGTCCTGACTTTC. The whole variable domain, filled in from reference TRBV5-1 and TRBJ2-6, reads KAGVTQTPRYLIKTRGQQVTLSCSPISGHRSVSWYQQTPGQGLQFLFEYFSETQRNKGNFPGRFSGRQFSNSRSEMNVSTLELGDSALYLCASSLRTGTNGANVLTFGAGSRLTVL.

The chain links TRBV2 to TRBJ1-6; the match to TRBD1 covers 11 bases. V shed 2 bases and J 10 bases; nucleotides not matched to a gene: 1. From germline, CDR1 is SNHLY and CDR2 FYNNEI. This CDR3 contains 14 residues. The CDR3 sequence is CASSEWDRGSPLHF. In DNA form, the CDR3 reads TGTGCCAGCAGTGAATGGGACAGGGGGTCACCCCTCCACTTT. Full variable domain (rest looked up from reference TRBV2 and TRBJ1-6): EPEVTQTPSHQVTQMGQEVILRCVPISNHLYFYWYRQILGQKVEFLVSFYNNEISEKSEIFDDQFSVERPDGSNFTLKIRSTKLEDSAMYFCASSEWDRGSPLHFGNGTRLTVT.

V is TRBV4-3 and J is TRBJ2-2; TRBD1 matches 7 bases. Germline V gives CDR1 LGHNA, CDR2 YSLEER. This CDR3 has 15 residues. V lost 1 base to trimming and J lost 2 bases; unmatched junction nucleotides: 1. The CDR3 sequence is CASSQGQGNTGELFF. As DNA, the CDR3 is TGCGCCAGCAGCCAAGGACAGGGAAACACCGGGGAGCTGTTTTTT.

This clone was picked up a small number of times. J is TRBJ1-1 and V is TRBV11-2; D ambiguous. V shed 1 base and J shed 8 bases, with 11 bases lying between them. CDR3 size: 13 residues. The V gene's germline CDR1 is SGHAT and CDR2 FQNNGV. This chain's CDR3 is CASSLAPSREAFF. The DNA of the CDR3 is TGTGCCAGCAGCTTAGCTCCTTCCAGAGAAGCTTTCTTT.

The chain joins TRBV15 to TRBJ1-6; the match to TRBD1 covers 8 bases. V was pared by 2 bases and J by 14 bases, with 11 bases of the junction left unmatched. The V gene's germline CDR1 is LNHNV and CDR2 YYDKDF (reference sequence). CDR3 length: 15 amino acids. The CDR3 protein is CATSRTQGGTLSLHF. In nucleotides, the CDR3 is TGTGCCACCAGCAGAACACAGGGGGGCACTTTGTCCCTCCACTTT.

J is TRBJ2-2 and V is TRBV11-2; no reliable D call. This CDR3 is built from 15 residues. Germline CDR1 reads SGHAT; CDR2 reads FQNNGV. V lost 2 bases, J lost 3 bases, and 10 bases lay in between. CDR3 sequence: CASSLMNGYTGELFF. The DNA for the CDR3 is TGTGCCAGCAGCTTAATGAACGGATACACCGGGGAGCTGTTTTTT.

The J gene is TRBJ2-2, the V gene TRBV27; D is perhaps TRBD2 (6 bases). This CDR3 has 14 residues. Germline V gene sequence: CDR1 MNHEY, CDR2 SMNVEV (reference sequence). V was pared by 4 bases and J by 4 bases, with 10 bases between. CDR3 DNA: TGTGCCAGCAGTTCCGGGACTTCCACCGGGGAGCTGTTTTTT. Its translation is CASSSGTSTGELFF.

This clone is categorized as medium-sized. The chain is built from TRBV14 and TRBJ1-3; D is undetermined. Trimming cost V 4 bases and J 1 base, with 11 bases left between them. CDR1 is SGHDN, CDR2 FVKESK, per germline. The CDR3 runs 15 residues. The DNA for the CDR3 is TGTGCCAGCAGCCCCTACACCTTATCTGGAAACACCATATATTTT. As protein: CASSPYTLSGNTIYF.

The count of this clone is one. This chain links TRBV5-1 with TRBJ2-5, with D tentatively TRBD2 (5 bases). V was clipped by 0 bases and J by 5 bases, with 8 bases between them. The V gene's germline CDR1 is SGHRS and CDR2 YFSETQ. The CDR3 has 13 residues. For the CDR3, the DNA is TGCGCCAGCAGCTTGGGAGGCGGGGAGACCCAGTACTTC. Translation gives CASSLGGGETQYF.

The CDR3 sequence: CASSTQEEQYF. For the CDR3, the DNA is TGTGCCAGCAGTACTCAGGAGGAGCAGTACTTC. The genes are TRBV28 and TRBJ2-7; D gene uncertain. Germline V lookup: CDR1 MDHEN, CDR2 SYDVKM. This CDR3 comprises 11 residues. V dropped 5 bases and J dropped 7 bases, with 9 bases sitting between them.

In nucleotides, the CDR3 is TGTGCCAGCAGTGAATGGGGTAGGGATGAAAAACTGTTTTTT. This encodes CASSEWGRDEKLFF. V is TRBV6-1 and J is TRBJ1-4; D ambiguous. There are 14 residues in the CDR3. V lost 2 bases to trimming and J lost 6 bases, with 10 bases between them. Germline CDR1 is MNHNS and CDR2 is SASEGT.

This clone was seen just once. The rearrangement links TRBV28 to TRBJ2-1, with D maybe TRBD2 (6 bases). V lost 8 bases, J lost 6 bases, and 17 bases lay in between. The CDR3 covers 14 residues. Germline assignment: CDR1 MDHEN and CDR2 SYDVKM. CDR3 residues: CASGGTPQGNEQFF. CDR3 bases: TGTGCCAGCGGGGGGACTCCCCAGGGCAATGAGCAGTTCTTC.

This clone was counted between two and nine times. This chain connects TRBV19 to TRBJ1-5, with D perhaps TRBD1 (6 bases). The germline V gene encodes CDR1 LNHDA and CDR2 SQIVND (reference sequence). Trimming cost V 3 bases and J 2 bases, with 14 bases left between them. CDR3 size: 16 residues. CDR3 loop: CASSIPRTAGNQPQHF. CDR3 nucleotides: TGTGCCAGTAGTATCCCCCGGACAGCGGGCAATCAGCCCCAGCATTTT.

The V call is TRBV7-2, the J call TRBJ1-2, with unresolved D. CDR3 size: 13 residues. V was trimmed by 2 bases and J by 4 bases, leaving 8 bases between them. The germline gives CDR1 SGHTA, CDR2 FQGNSA. The CDR3 region has the DNA TGTGCCAGCAGCTTATTGGGCTTCTATGGCTACACCTTC. Translation gives CASSLLGFYGYTF.

Points on this clone: The junction does not match germline at one end; this may be a read error. The chain links TRBV18 to TRBJ2-2, with D tentatively TRBD1 (6 bases). The CDR3 totals 14 residues. Per germline, CDR1 KGHSH and CDR2 LQKENI. The CDR3, as DNA: TGTGCCAGCTCCCCACAGGGAAACACCGGGGAGCTGTTTTTT. Amino acids: CASSPQGNTGELFF.

The gene calls are TRBV28 and TRBJ2-7; 10 bases match TRBD1. Germline CDR1 MDHEN, CDR2 SYDVKM. J was trimmed by 1 base and V by 5 bases; bases with no gene match: 8. The CDR3 totals 16 residues. CDR3 region: CASSPRGQGTSYEQYF. DNA of the CDR3: TGTGCCAGCAGTCCGAGGGGACAGGGGACGTCCTACGAGCAGTACTTC.

This chain connects TRBV4-3 to TRBJ2-6; D remains unclear. The germline V gene encodes CDR1 LGHNA and CDR2 YSLEER. The CDR3 is 15 residues long. V gave up 1 base and J gave up 0 bases, with 4 bases separating them. CDR3 nucleotides: TGCGCCAGCAGCCAAGCGGTCTCTGGGGCCAACGTCCTGACTTTC. Residues: CASSQAVSGANVLTF.

Worth noting for this clone: The sample holds other DNA sequences that translate to the same CDR3. This rearrangement joins TRBV5-6 to TRBJ1-1; no clear D. The CDR3 totals 12 residues. With 8 bases removed from V and 5 bases from J, the gap between germline ends came to 13 bases. CDR1 SGHDT and CDR2 YYEEEE come from the germline V gene. This chain's CDR3 is CASSLWDTEAFF. CDR3 coding DNA: TGTGCCAGTAGCCTCTGGGATACTGAAGCTTTCTTT.

This clone rates as large. J is TRBJ2-1 and V is TRBV5-6; D not resolved. Germline CDR1 SGHDT, CDR2 YYEEEE. Trimming left V 3 bases short and J 0 bases short, with 10 bases between. This CDR3 is built from 15 residues. Here the CDR3 DNA reads TGTGCCAGCAGCTCCTGGTTTAGCTCCTACAATGAGCAGTTCTTC. It specifies CASSSWFSSYNEQFF.

V is TRBV28 and J is TRBJ1-1, with no clear D. Germline CDR1 is MDHEN and CDR2 is SYDVKM. This CDR3 spans 14 amino acids. Trimming shortened V by 6 bases and J by 0 bases, and 11 bases separated the two germline ends. CDR3 protein: CASRLQVLNTEAFF. CDR3 nucleotides: TGTGCCAGCAGACTCCAGGTTCTGAACACTGAAGCTTTCTTT.

The V gene is TRBV6-5, the J gene TRBJ1-1; a weak D match, TRBD1 (5 bases). V was cut by 6 bases and J by 6 bases, with 14 bases left in between. This CDR3 contains 13 residues. In germline, CDR1 is MNHEY, CDR2 SVGAGI. CDR3 loop: CASSNRQGSEAFF. In DNA form, the CDR3 reads TGTGCCAGCAGCAATCGTCAGGGTTCTGAAGCTTTCTTT.

V and J are TRBV6-5 and TRBJ1-1, with TRBD1 identical over 10 bases. Trimming cost V 4 bases and J 3 bases; bases outside gene matches: 2. CDR1 and CDR2 (germline): MNHEY, SVGAGI. The CDR3 loop spans 14 amino acids. The CDR3 sequence is CASSWGQGHTEAFF. For the CDR3, the DNA is TGTGCCAGCAGTTGGGGACAGGGGCACACTGAAGCTTTCTTT.

The CDR3 coding sequence is TGTGCCAGCAGTTTTATCGGTATGAACACTGAAGCTTTCTTT. It codes for CASSFIGMNTEAFF. This sequence joins TRBV28 and TRBJ1-1; D uncertain. The CDR3 is made up of 14 amino acids. Trimming removed 3 bases at V and 0 bases at J, with 8 bases between. Per the germline V gene, CDR1 is MDHEN and CDR2 is SYDVKM.